This TCR beta chain was sequenced for a study of OX40 agonist ivuxolimab in advanced cancers. Turning to the study itself: Hepatocellular carcinoma, melanoma, renal cell or head and neck cancer occurred in dose-escalation patients.

V lost 0 bases and J lost 10, with 10 bases in between. Germline CDR1 and CDR2: SGHNT and YYREEE (reference sequence). The CDR3 has 12 residues. Turning to this clone: The antigen is unknown.

Individuals having autoimmune disease history or systemic immunosuppression were not enrolled. Study outcomes and limitations: The average count of expanded clones was higher among CD8+ T cells than among CD4+. Also present in some nonresponders was a low level of normalized T-cell clonal expansion.

Repertoires were generated with immunoSEQ multiplex PCR, while TCRdb's copy carries only in-frame clones and drops some. The sample lists about 54,000 clones; more than 85% were seen once. The sequence was obtained from an adult with an advanced solid tumor such as melanoma, head and neck, liver or kidney cancer. Sequencing was performed on CD4+ or CD8+ T cells sorted from blood, taken in a trial of the OX40 agonist ivuxolimab. The chain has TRBV5-4 and TRBJ1-2, with D tentatively TRBD1 (6 bases). CDR3 region: CASSLAQGFYTF. The CDR3 nucleotides read TGTGCCAGCAGCTTGGCCCAGGGGTTCTACACCTTC.